This T cell receptor (beta chain) stems from a study of a mutant IDH1 vaccine in newly diagnosed glioma. Background on the study: Onset of vaccination occurred 4-6 weeks following radiotherapy alone, or with temozolomide cycles. Patients were pretreated with radiotherapy, temozolomide, or both, mostly both.

The assay was immunoSEQ multiplex PCR, and TCRdb's table has in-frame clones only and misses some. The data hold about 56,000 clones, with around 83% observed a single time. Worth noting for this clone: Its antigen is unknown.

Trimming cost V 0 bases and J 4 bases, with 14 bases left between them. This CDR3 is 16 amino acids long. Germline lookup yields CDR1 SGDLS and CDR2 YYNGEE. Study-level points and caveats: Top peripheral T cell clonotype shifts appeared unrelated to pseudoprogression.

Noted time point: week 47, end of study. It was 300 ug of mutant IDH1 20-mer peptide that made up each vaccine dose, given with topical imiquimod. The donors had new WHO grade 3 or 4 astrocytomas; these were IDH1-mutant and ATRX-lost. This chain uses TRBV9 with TRBJ1-3; tentatively, D is TRBD1 (5 bases). This receptor was taken from a woman between 45 and 60 years old with glioma. The source was PBMCs, collected from a glioma patient whose treatment included an IDH1 peptide vaccine. The CDR3 coding sequence is TGTGCCAGCAGCGTAGGTGTAGGGGCGCTGGGAAACACCATATATTTT. Protein: CASSVGVGALGNTIYF.